This T cell receptor beta chain is from a study of cytomegalovirus exposure and HLA in healthy donors. Looking at the study overall: Earlier results showed approximately 120 million unique TCR beta sequences derived from roughly 180 million T cells. In an early release, HLA-typed donors contributed tens of millions of unique TCR sequences.

In the case of this clone: Its antigen is not identified.

Findings of the study overall: CMV serostatus was the sole immune exposure information available.

Amplification used 60 Vbeta primers and 13 Jbeta primers. Profiling relied on immunoSEQ multiplex PCR, and the TCRdb table lists in-frame clones only, not all of them. Of about 190,000 clones in the sample, over 70% were seen once. V lost 2 bases to trimming and J lost 5 bases, with 7 bases between them. The CDR3 runs 13 residues. The germline V gene encodes CDR1 SGHAT and CDR2 FQNNGV. Material: PBMCs. The chain uses TRBV11-2 and TRBJ2-4; D is uncertain. The TCR comes from a woman aged 18-30 years in good health and CMV-seronegative. The CDR3 region is CASSLQVENIQYF. CDR3 in DNA: TGTGCCAGCAGCTTACAGGTAGAAAACATTCAGTACTTC.